This record looks at one TCR beta chain sequence and its context. The target of this receptor is not known. One base away there is no much larger clone; base qualities are not given. The cohort comprised under 700 healthy bone marrow donors. At the time of sampling, every cohort member was nominally healthy, though immune exposures that went unrecorded were likely present. The donor was CMV seropositive and belonged to the group of about 290 seropositive cohort members. A peripheral blood sample was provided by each donor, and peripheral blood mononuclear cells were used for TCR beta sequencing. Genomic DNA was extracted from the blood cell samples with the Qiagen DNeasy Blood Extraction Kit. The library was produced with the immunoSEQ multiplex PCR assay. For the multiplex PCR, a mixture combining 60 forward primers for TCR Vbeta segments and 13 reverse primers for TCR Jbeta segments was used. The CDR3 region of rearranged TCR beta genes was amplified from genomic DNA by a multiplex PCR assay. Amplified TCR beta libraries were sequenced as 87-base-pair reads on the Illumina HiSeq System. The paper's data handling went like this. A later analysis counted 65 million to 90 million unique TCR beta chains across the 690 or so repertoires, and some 11 million of these chains were shared by at least two donors. A nearest-neighbor algorithm error-corrected the raw reads and collapsed the reads into unique sequences, merging closely related sequences to remove PCR and sequencing errors. CDR3 sequences were aligned to IMGT reference sequences to assign V, D and J gene segments. For a sequence to be retained, at least a six-nucleotide match to both a V gene segment and a J gene segment was required. A rearrangement was called productive if the CDR3 had no stop codons and remained in frame with V and J, and every other rearrangement was called non-productive. Following IMGT convention, CDR3 was defined as the stretch from the second conserved V-encoded cysteine up to the conserved J-encoded phenylalanine. In an earlier analysis of more than 550 of the donors, sequences lacking an unambiguous match to a single V gene segment were excluded. In an earlier analysis of some 590 of the donors, V segments were called functional above 56.7% productive rearrangements and were called segregating when the between-donor standard deviation exceeded 5%. To diagnose cytomegalovirus status from the catalog of TCR beta chain sequences, a statistical classification framework was built. In a later analysis, V and J genes were assigned by comparing TCR nucleotide sequences against IMGT/GENE-DB human TR gene sequences. In a later analysis, CDR3 sequences and most-parsimonious VDJ recombination scenarios were assigned using the TCRdist pipeline. In a later analysis, each TCR beta chain was defined by its CDR3 amino acid sequence together with its V-gene family, and reads lacking a unique V-gene family were excluded. As a way to deal with suspected cross-contamination and a sequencing artifact, a later analysis dropped roughly 620 nucleotide sequences that were highly shared and had low generation probability. A later analysis calculated a clonal expansion index for each public chain from normalized within-repertoire ranks of inferred template counts. A later analysis computed generation probabilities with a VDJ recombination model fitted to out-of-frame rearrangements, and checked the results against IGoR. A later analysis scored TCR-TCR, TCR-HLA and TCR-CMV co-occurrence with hypergeometric tests, applying a repertoire-size bias correction to TCR pairs. To estimate false discovery rates, a later analysis permuted the HLA or CMV assignments 20 times. In a later analysis, co-occurring TCRs were grouped using DBSCAN, with TCRdist sequence similarity added in when clustering inside HLA-allele-positive subsets. Repertoires with fewer than 30,000 or more than 120,000 public chains, plus five repertoires with anomalous nucleotide sharing, were excluded from co-occurrence clustering. As stored in TCRdb, this immuneACCESS dataset retains in-frame rearrangements with V and J assigned. A fraction of the clones does not appear; measured against another copy, unresolved V genes explain less than half of the discrepancy, and the remainder lacks a known reason. That table is the source of V, J and clone size, and D and trimming were worked out from the DNA. The sample records 100,000 to 150,000 clones, about 80% of which are singletons. The biggest ten clones account for under 9.5% of the sample.

This record belongs to a study of cytomegalovirus exposure and HLA in healthy donors (dated 2017 in TCRdb). General notes on the study: According to an earlier analysis of several hundred of the donors, 150 million to 200 million T cells yielded 117 million unique TCR beta sequences and approximately 300 Gb of sequence data. An early release that covered several hundred HLA-typed donors contained 300 to 350 gigabases of sequencing data and tens of millions of unique TCR sequences. Of the approximately 400 genotyped donors, over 70% fell in the genetic ancestry cluster associated with self-reported Caucasian donors. The aim of the study was to test whether cataloging public T cell receptors could identify signatures of past pathogen exposure. The study used immunosequencing to profile the T cell repertoires of several hundred subjects and linked those repertoires to cytomegalovirus serostatus. A separate validation cohort of roughly 130 different subjects was used in addition to the 666-subject first cohort. To predict cytomegalovirus infection status, the study brought together high-throughput TCR immunosequencing, statistical association of individual TCRs with disease status, and machine learning. A later analysis re-examined previously published TCR beta repertoires from more than 650 donors and added high-resolution HLA genotyping to investigate patterns of TCR occurrence. Rather than using new phenotypic data, the later analysis identified candidate immune exposures from TCR beta sequences and from how often those sequences occurred across donors. An earlier analysis of fewer than 750 of the donors used high-throughput TCR beta sequencing to judge whether each TCR beta V gene segment behaved as functional or pseudogenic. Donor age, sex, ethnicity and CMV serostatus were compiled together with the repertoire data. A later genetic analysis used genome-wide SNP genotypes for about 55% of the 666 donors, treating that subset as a discovery cohort. Every repertoire in the discovery cohort had been generated on one and the same sequencing platform. HLA typing included class I and class II loci at four-digit resolution. Typing coverage differed by locus: A, B, C, DRB1 and DQB1 were typed in roughly 620-630 donors, DQA1 in 500 to 550, DPA1 in nearly 610, and DPB1 in 472. About five DR-DQ haplotypes were treated as single units for association and clustering because of strong linkage in the cohort. Across 300 to 500 genotyped donors of the cohort, an average of about 240,000 unique TCR beta nucleotide sequences per donor were sequenced, and 15% to 20% of those sequences were non-productive. Overall results and qualifications from the work: A few of the identified cytomegalovirus-associated TCR beta chains were confirmed in vitro to be specific for cytomegalovirus antigens. V-gene and J-gene trimming of TCR beta chains was associated with a missense DCLRE1C variant in a later genetic analysis, and the association was replicated in an independent cohort. It was suggested by the authors that the approach could potentially be generalized to other disease states and immunological phenotypes. Specific HLA alleles were associated with over 15,000 TCR beta sequences at a false discovery rate of 0.05 in a later analysis. Presence/absence analyses assumed roughly uniform sequencing depth across donors, an assumption that may not hold. The study listed approximately 160 TCR beta chains as associated with cytomegalovirus. Because counts were too low, about 15 rarely observed V segments, including chromosome 9 orphons, were left out of the earlier analysis of some 600 of the donors. Some IMGT-functional V segments, including TRBV6-2 and TRBV6-3, could not be distinguished by the 87-base-pair reads and were therefore excluded. A later genetic analysis reported fewer N-insertions in productive TCRs among donors in an Asian-associated ancestry cluster than the approximately 700-donor mean. While some public TCRs were present in many individuals, most TCR sequences turned up only very rarely across donors. This cohort had only TCR beta chains sequenced, and the lack of alpha or paired-chain data limited which features could be detected. Immune exposure information for the cohort was limited to CMV serostatus. A later analysis found that most CMV-associated TCR beta chains appeared HLA-restricted, with HLA associations seemingly driven largely by CMV exposure. HLA typing was unavailable for some donors at each locus, so association tests used only the typed subset. Linkage disequilibrium might explain the correlated functional status among segregating V segments, but an unknown experimental factor could not be ruled out. Strong co-occurrence of HLA alleles, especially DR and DQ, made assigning TCR associations to individual alleles difficult. A cluster of highly shared sequence variants was judged likely to represent a technical artifact of the sequencing pipeline. In an earlier analysis of under 600 of the donors, most TCR beta V segments were observed in productive rearrangements about 90% or about 30% of the time, broadly matching IMGT annotations. Cytomegalovirus status was reported to be diagnosed by the classifier with high specificity and sensitivity in both the original and validation cohorts. A further reported finding was that TCR beta sequences accurately predicted the HLA-A and HLA-B alleles for most subjects in the first cohort. Compared with equally common non-associated chains, HLA-associated TCR beta chains in a later analysis were more clonally expanded and had lower generation probabilities. In a later analysis, the rate of TCR association differed among HLA loci, with DRB1 alleles having the most associated TCRs and HLA-C alleles having the fewest. Several of the top co-occurrence clusters appeared to be linked to parvovirus B19, influenza, CMV and Epstein-Barr virus, according to a later analysis.

The CDR3 has 15 amino acids, counting the end cysteine and phenylalanine. CDR3 DNA is the only sequence kept; it has 45 bases, read in frame from the first base. Relative to germline, V is 6 bases shorter and J is 10 bases shorter, with 19 bases between their ends. The germline V gene provides CDR1 SGHAT and CDR2 FQNNGV. The TCR comes from a woman aged 45 to 65 in good health and CMV-seropositive. The rearranged chain carries TRBV11-2 and TRBJ1-6; D gene: possibly TRBD1, on 6 matching bases. What was sequenced was PBMCs. The CDR3 protein sequence reads: CASRRPGHSQSPLHF. The DNA reads as follows: TGTGCCAGCAGACGTCCGGGACATTCACAATCACCCCTCCACTTT.